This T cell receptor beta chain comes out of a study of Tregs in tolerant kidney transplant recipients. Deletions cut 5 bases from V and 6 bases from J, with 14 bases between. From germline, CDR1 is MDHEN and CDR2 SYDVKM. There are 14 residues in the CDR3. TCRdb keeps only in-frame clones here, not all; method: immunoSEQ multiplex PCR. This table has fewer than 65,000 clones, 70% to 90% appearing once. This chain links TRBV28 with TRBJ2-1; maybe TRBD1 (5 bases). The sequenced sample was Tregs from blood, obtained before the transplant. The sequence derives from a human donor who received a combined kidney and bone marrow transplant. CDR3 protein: CASSSLGRGNEQFF. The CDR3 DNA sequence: TGTGCCAGCAGTAGCCTGGGTAGGGGCAATGAGCAGTTCTTC.